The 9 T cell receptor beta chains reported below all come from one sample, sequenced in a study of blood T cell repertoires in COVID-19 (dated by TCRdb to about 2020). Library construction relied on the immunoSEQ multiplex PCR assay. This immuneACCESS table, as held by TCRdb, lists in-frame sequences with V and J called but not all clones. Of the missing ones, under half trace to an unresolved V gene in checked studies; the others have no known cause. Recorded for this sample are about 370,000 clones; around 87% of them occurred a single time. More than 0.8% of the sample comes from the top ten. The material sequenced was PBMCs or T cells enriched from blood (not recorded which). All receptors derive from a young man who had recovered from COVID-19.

CDR3 sequence (DNA): TGCGCCAGCAGTGAATGGACAGACTACACTGAAGCTTTCTTT. Encoded protein: CASSEWTDYTEAFF. The chain uses TRBV10-2 and TRBJ1-1, with D possibly matching TRBD1 (6 bases). The CDR3 is made up of 14 amino acids. Germline CDR1 reads WSHSY; CDR2 reads SAAADI. The V end was cut by 3 bases, the J end by 3 bases, with 11 bases between.

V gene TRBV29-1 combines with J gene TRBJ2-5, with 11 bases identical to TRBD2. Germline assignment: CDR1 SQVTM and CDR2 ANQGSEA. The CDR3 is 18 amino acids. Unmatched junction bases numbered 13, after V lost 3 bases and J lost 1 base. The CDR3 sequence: CSVDTRGTSGMIQETQYF. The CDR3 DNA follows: TGCAGCGTTGATACCCGGGGGACTAGCGGTATGATCCAAGAGACCCAGTACTTC.

DNA for the CDR3: TGTGCCAGCAGCCCCCTCCTAGTGGGGCCCTACGAGCAGTACTTC. Translation gives CASSPLLVGPYEQYF. This chain joins TRBV5-6 and TRBJ2-7, with D perhaps matching TRBD1 (5 bases). From germline, CDR1 is SGHDT and CDR2 YYEEEE. The length of the CDR3 is 15 residues. V lost 4 bases, J lost 2 bases, and 16 bases lay in between.

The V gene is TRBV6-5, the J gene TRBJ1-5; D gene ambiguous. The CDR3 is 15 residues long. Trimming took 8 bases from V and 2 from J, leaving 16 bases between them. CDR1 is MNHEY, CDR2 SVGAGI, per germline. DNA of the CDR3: TGTGCCAGCCGACACCGGGGTTTGGGCAATCAGCCCCAGCATTTT. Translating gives CASRHRGLGNQPQHF.

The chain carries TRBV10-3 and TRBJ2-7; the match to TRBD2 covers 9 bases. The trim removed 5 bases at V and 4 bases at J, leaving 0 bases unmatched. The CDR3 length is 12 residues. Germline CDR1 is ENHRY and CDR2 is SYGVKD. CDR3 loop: CAISSGRYEQYF. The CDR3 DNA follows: TGTGCCATCAGTAGCGGGAGGTACGAGCAGTACTTC.

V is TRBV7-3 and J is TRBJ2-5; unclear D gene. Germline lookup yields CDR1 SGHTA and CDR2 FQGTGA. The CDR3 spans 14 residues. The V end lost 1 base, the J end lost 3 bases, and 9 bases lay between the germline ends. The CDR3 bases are TGTGCCAGCAGCTTAAGTGGGCAGGAAGAGACCCAGTACTTC. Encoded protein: CASSLSGQEETQYF.

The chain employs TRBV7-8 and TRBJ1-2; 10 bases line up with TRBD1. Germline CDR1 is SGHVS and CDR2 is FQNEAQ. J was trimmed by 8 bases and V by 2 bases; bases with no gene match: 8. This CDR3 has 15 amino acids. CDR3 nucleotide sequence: TGTGCCAGCAGCTTAACGGACAGGGGGTTTAGGGGCTACACCTTC. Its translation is CASSLTDRGFRGYTF.

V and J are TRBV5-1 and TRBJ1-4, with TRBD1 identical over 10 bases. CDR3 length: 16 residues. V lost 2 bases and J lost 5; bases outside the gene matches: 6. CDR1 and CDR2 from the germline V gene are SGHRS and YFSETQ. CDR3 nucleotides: TGCGCCAGCAGCTTAACCTCGGGACAGGGGAATGAAAAACTGTTTTTT. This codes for CASSLTSGQGNEKLFF.

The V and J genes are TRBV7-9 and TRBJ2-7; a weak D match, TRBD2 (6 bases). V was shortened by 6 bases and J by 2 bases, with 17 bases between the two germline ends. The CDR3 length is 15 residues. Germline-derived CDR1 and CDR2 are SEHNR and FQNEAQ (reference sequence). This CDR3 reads CASSEQRVLAYEQYF. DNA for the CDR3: TGTGCCAGCAGTGAACAGCGGGTCCTCGCCTACGAGCAGTACTTC.